These 2 T cell receptor beta chains share one sample of origin, sequenced in a study of shared clonotypes between healthy human individuals (dated by TCRdb to 2018 to 2021). CD8 naive samples consisted of CD45RO-negative cells that were positively selected for CCR7, yielding a CD45RA+CCR7+ population without TemRA cells. Library preparation used the immunoSEQ multiplex PCR assay. TCRdb mirrors the immuneACCESS table, restricted to in-frame sequences. Some clones are absent from its copies; in checked studies, under half trace to an unresolved V gene, and the reason for the others is unknown. The sample table shows about 2.1 million clones, and about 93% are seen once. The biggest ten clones account for about 1.6% of the sample. Sequencing was performed on naive CD8+ T cells from PBMCs. The cell subset or site label on this specimen signifies: CD45RA+CCR7+. The receptors were sampled from a man aged 18 to 29 in good health. Some clones in this sample may be carry-over from other donors' samples.

The V and J genes are TRBV2 and TRBJ2-7, with D maybe TRBD2 (5 bases). CDR1 SNHLY and CDR2 FYNNEI come from the germline V gene. CDR3 length: 14 residues. Trimming took off 5 bases at V and 6 bases at J, with 17 bases between the two ends. CDR3 nucleotide sequence: TGTGCCAGCAGTCCTCTAGCCCCCGGATCCGAGCAGTACTTC. This codes for CASSPLAPGSEQYF.

The V call is TRBV27, the J call TRBJ1-2; the D gene is possibly TRBD1 (6 bases). V was trimmed by 5 bases and J by 1 base, leaving 14 bases between them. The CDR3 has 15 amino acids. Germline CDR1 is MNHEY and CDR2 is SMNVEV (reference sequence). In DNA, the CDR3 is TGTGCCAGCAGTCCTCAGGGGATATATAACTATGGCTACACCTTC. Protein product: CASSPQGIYNYGYTF.